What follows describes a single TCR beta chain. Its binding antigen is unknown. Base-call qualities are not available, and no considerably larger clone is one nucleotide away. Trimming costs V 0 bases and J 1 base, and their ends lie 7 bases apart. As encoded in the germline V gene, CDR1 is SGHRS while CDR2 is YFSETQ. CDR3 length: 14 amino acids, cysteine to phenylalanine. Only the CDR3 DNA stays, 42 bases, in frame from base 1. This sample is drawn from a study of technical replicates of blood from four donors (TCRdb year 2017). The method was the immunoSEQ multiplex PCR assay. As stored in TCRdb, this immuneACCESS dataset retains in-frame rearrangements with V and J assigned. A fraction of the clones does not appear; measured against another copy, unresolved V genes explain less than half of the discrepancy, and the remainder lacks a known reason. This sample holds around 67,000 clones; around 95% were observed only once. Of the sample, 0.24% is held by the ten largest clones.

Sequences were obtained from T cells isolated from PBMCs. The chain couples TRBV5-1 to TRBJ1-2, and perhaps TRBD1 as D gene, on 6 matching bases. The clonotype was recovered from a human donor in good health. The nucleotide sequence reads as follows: TGCGCCAGCAGCTTGGCGGACAGTAACTATGGCTACACCTTC. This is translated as CASSLADSNYGYTF.